These 3 T cell receptor beta chains originate from one sample sequenced in a study of T cells after yellow fever vaccination. TCRdb used MiXCR to reprocess the 5' RACE reads, holding one entry per CDR3 protein. The sample shows 300,000 to 450,000 distinct CDR3 sequences, roughly 6.2% of them seen only once. The source material was PBMCs, sampled 5 days after the yellow fever booster vaccination. Receptors originate from a young man who received the YFV17D yellow fever vaccine.

This chain uses TRBV23-1 with TRBJ2-5; a weak D match, TRBD2 (8 bases). TRBV23-1 is marked as an open reading frame, function uncertain. V was trimmed by 6 bases and J by 7 bases, leaving 21 bases between them. The CDR3 covers 15 residues. The CDR3 spells CASSPGGGPPTTQYF. CDR3 DNA sequence: TGCGCCAGCAGCCCGGGAGGGGGCCCCCCCACGACCCAGTACTTC.

The CDR3 region has the DNA TGTGCCAGCAGTTTCCGGACAGGGGGAACAGATACGCAGTATTTT. Translation: CASSFRTGGTDTQYF. The gene calls are TRBV12-3 or TRBV12-4 and TRBJ2-3; 10 nucleotides match TRBD1. The CDR3 consists of 15 residues. Unmatched junction bases numbered 3, after V lost 3 bases and J lost 3 bases.

V and J are TRBV24-1 and TRBJ1-2; D might be TRBD1 (6 bases). Germline CDR1 is KGHDR and CDR2 is SFDVKD. The CDR3 is made up of 15 amino acids. Trimming removed 6 bases at V and 4 bases at J, with 17 bases between. For the CDR3, the DNA is TGTGCCACCAGTCAAGGTTTAGGGGGATCCTATGGCTACACCTTC. Amino acids: CATSQGLGGSYGYTF.